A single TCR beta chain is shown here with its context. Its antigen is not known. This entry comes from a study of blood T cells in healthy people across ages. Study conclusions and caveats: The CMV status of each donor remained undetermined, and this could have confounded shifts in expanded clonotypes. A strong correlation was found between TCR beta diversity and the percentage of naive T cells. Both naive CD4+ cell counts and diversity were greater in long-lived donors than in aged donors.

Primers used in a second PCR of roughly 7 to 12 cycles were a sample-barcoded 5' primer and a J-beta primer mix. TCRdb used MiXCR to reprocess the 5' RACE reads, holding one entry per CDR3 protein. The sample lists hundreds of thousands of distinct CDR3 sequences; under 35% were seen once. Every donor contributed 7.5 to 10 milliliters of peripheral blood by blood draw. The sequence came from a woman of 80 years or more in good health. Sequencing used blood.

This chain's CDR3 is CASRSILDGYTF. DNA of the CDR3: TGTGCCAGTAGATCCATCCTAGATGGCTACACCTTC. The chain recombines TRBV19 with TRBJ1-2, with D unresolved. The CDR3 extends over 12 amino acids. The germline V and J ends were trimmed by 6 bases and 6 bases, with 11 bases remaining between them. The germline V gene has CDR1 LNHDA and CDR2 SQIVND (reference sequence).